The 24 T cell receptor beta chains in this list originate from one sample, sequenced in a study of CD8 T cells in ankylosing spondylitis. TCRdb recomputed calls from the 5' RACE reads with MiXCR, one row per CDR3 protein. The data contain 160,000 or so distinct CDR3 sequences, roughly 10% of them singletons. What was sequenced was blood, either unsorted or a sorted T cell fraction (not recorded which). The receptors shown here come from a female donor with ankylosing spondylitis or in good health (not recorded which).

The chain carries TRBV9 and TRBJ2-3; possibly TRBD1 for D (6 bases). This CDR3 is built from 14 residues. Germline V gives CDR1 SGDLS, CDR2 YYNGEE. Between the trimmed V and J ends, which lost 4 bases and 8 bases, there was a span of 17 bases. In DNA, the CDR3 is TGTGCCAGCAGCACCGGGACAAGCTCGGGTACGCAGTATTTT. It translates to CASSTGTSSGTQYF. Variable domain in full (rest from reference TRBV9 and TRBJ2-3): DSGVTQTPKHLITATGQRVTLRCSPRSGDLSVYWYQQSLDQGLQFLIQYYNGEERAKGNILERFSAQQFPDLHSELNLSSLELGDSALYFCASSTGTSSGTQYFGPGTRLTVL.

The J gene is TRBJ1-1, the V gene TRBV12-3 or TRBV12-4; D might be TRBD1 (5 bases). V was cut by 3 bases and J by 1 base, with 9 bases left in between. The CDR3 is 14 residues long. CDR3: CASSFGGTNTEAFF. CDR3 DNA sequence: TGTGCCAGCAGTTTCGGGGGGACGAACACTGAAGCTTTCTTT.

The genes are TRBV7-9 and TRBJ2-3; TRBD2 matches 11 bases. V lost 4 bases, J lost 5 bases, and 2 bases stayed unmatched. From germline, CDR1 is SEHNR and CDR2 FQNEAQ (reference sequence). The CDR3 runs 14 residues. Here the CDR3 reads CASSSGLAVDTQYF. The CDR3 DNA reads TGTGCCAGCAGCTCGGGACTAGCGGTAGATACGCAGTATTTT.

This rearrangement joins TRBV9 to TRBJ2-2; no clear D. V was pared by 2 bases and J by 6 bases, with 11 bases between. The CDR3 extends over 14 amino acids. Germline CDR1 reads SGDLS; CDR2 reads YYNGEE. DNA of the CDR3: TGTGCCAGCAGCGTGACCCGGTGGGCCGGGGAGCTGTTTTTT. The encoded protein is CASSVTRWAGELFF.

This clonotype was recorded a few times. The chain couples TRBV10-3 to TRBJ2-3; 8 nucleotides align to TRBD1. The length of the CDR3 is 14 residues. Per the germline V gene, CDR1 is ENHRY and CDR2 is SYGVKD. Trimming cost V 3 bases and J 6 bases; bases outside gene matches: 5. The CDR3 loop is CAISDRTGIDTQYF. The CDR3, as DNA: TGTGCCATCAGTGACAGGACAGGGATCGATACGCAGTATTTT.

As for this clonotype: At one boundary the junction diverges from the germline segment, which might be a read error. This sequence joins TRBV12-5 and TRBJ2-2; unclear D gene. The germline V gene encodes CDR1 LGHNT and CDR2 FRNRAP. CDR3 length: 12 amino acids. The DNA for the CDR3 is TGTGCTAGTGGTTTAGGACCCGGCGAGCTGTTTTTT. This codes for CASGLGPGELFF.

This clonotype has more than one count but fewer than ten. This rearrangement joins TRBV7-3 to TRBJ1-3, with D hard to call. The CDR3 is 13 residues long. V was cut by 3 bases and J by 2 bases, with 5 bases left in between. Germline CDR1 reads SGHTA; CDR2 reads FQGTGA. CDR3 sequence reads: CASSFEPGNTIYF. CDR3 DNA sequence: TGTGCCAGCAGCTTTGAGCCTGGAAACACCATATATTTT.

This clonotype was seen only once. The rearrangement joins TRBV4-3 to TRBJ2-3; D is possibly TRBD2 (5 bases). V lost 0 bases to trimming and J lost 5 bases, with 18 bases between them. This CDR3 has 17 amino acids. Germline-derived CDR1 and CDR2 are LGHNA and YSLEER. This chain's CDR3 is CASSQEGRSGEGDTQYF. DNA for the CDR3: TGCGCCAGCAGCCAAGAAGGTCGGAGCGGAGAGGGAGATACGCAGTATTTT.

There are a few counts of this clonotype. The genes are TRBV4-1 and TRBJ2-1; weak D call: TRBD2 (6 bases). Per the germline V gene, CDR1 is MGHRA and CDR2 is YSYEKL. V was cut by 1 base and J by 14 bases, with 12 bases left in between. The CDR3 contains 12 residues. The CDR3 sequence: CASSQAGERKFF. Written as DNA, the CDR3 is TGCGCCAGCAGCCAAGCGGGGGAGAGGAAGTTCTTC.

The V call is TRBV7-9, the J call TRBJ2-5; possible D gene TRBD2, 6 bases. This CDR3 spans 17 amino acids. V lost 5 bases and J 5 bases, leaving 24 bases between the germline ends. The germline CDR1 and CDR2 sequences are SEHNR and FQNEAQ (reference sequence). As DNA, the CDR3 is TGTGCCAGCAGCCCAGTCGGGGGTTCCGGGGCTAGGGAGACCCAGTACTTC. This codes for CASSPVGGSGARETQYF.

The sample holds many counts of this clonotype. The chain carries TRBV29-1 and TRBJ2-6; D possibly corresponds to TRBD2 (6 bases). The ends were cut back, 0 bases at V and 6 bases at J, with 9 bases in the middle. This CDR3 spans 14 amino acids. The germline CDR1 and CDR2 sequences are SQVTM and ANQGSEA. The CDR3 coding sequence is TGCAGCGTTGAAGATGGGGACTCGGCCAACGTCCTGACTTTC. This encodes CSVEDGDSANVLTF.

In this sample, this clonotype turned up many times. This chain uses TRBV4-2 with TRBJ2-1, with 9 bases lining up with TRBD2. CDR1 is LGHNA and CDR2 is YNFKEQ in the germline V gene. The CDR3 loop spans 14 amino acids. J was trimmed by 8 bases and V by 2 bases; bases with no gene match: 4. DNA of the CDR3: TGTGCCAGCAGCCAATTAGCGGGAGAGGATGAGCAGTTCTTC. Translated: CASSQLAGEDEQFF.

A note on this clonotype: A clone one base away is much larger, so this may be a read error. V usage is TRBV5-1 and J usage is TRBJ2-7; perhaps TRBD1 as D (6 bases). This CDR3 region has 13 residues. Germline V gene lookup returns CDR1 SGHRS and CDR2 YFSETQ. CDR3 in DNA: TGCGCCAACAGCTGGACAGCTACCTACGAGCAGTACTTC. Protein sequence: CANSWTATYEQYF. The full variable domain, rest sourced from reference TRBV5-1 and TRBJ2-7, is KAGVTQTPRYLIKTRGQQVTLSCSPISGHRSVSWYQQTPGQGLQFLFEYFSETQRNKGNFPGRFSGRQFSNSRSEMNVSTLELGDSALYLCANSWTATYEQYFGPGTRLTVT.

The rearrangement joins TRBV9 to TRBJ2-7; no clear D gene. V dropped 4 bases and J dropped 2 bases, with 10 bases sitting between them. Germline assignment: CDR1 SGDLS and CDR2 YYNGEE. The CDR3 is 13 amino acids. CDR3 amino acids: CASSPPDTYEQYF. In DNA form, the CDR3 reads TGTGCCAGCAGCCCACCCGACACCTACGAGCAGTACTTC.

This clonotype showed up many times. The chain has TRBV12-3 or TRBV12-4 and TRBJ1-5; D not resolved. The CDR3 is 15 amino acids. V dropped 3 bases and J dropped 1 base, with 10 bases sitting between them. The CDR3 coding sequence is TGTGCCAGCAGTTTTCGAACTGACAGCAATCAGCCCCAGCATTTT. As protein: CASSFRTDSNQPQHF.

This chain joins TRBV5-4 and TRBJ2-1; D unresolved. The ends were cut back, 4 bases at V and 4 bases at J, with 9 bases in the middle. The V gene's germline CDR1 is SGHNT and CDR2 YYREEE (reference sequence). The CDR3 has 13 amino acids. The CDR3 region is CASSPDLYNEQFF. CDR3 nucleotide sequence: TGTGCCAGCAGCCCTGACCTGTACAATGAGCAGTTCTTC.

There are a few counts of this clonotype. Germline and junction disagree at one end, which may indicate a read error. The chain is built from TRBV27 and TRBJ2-1; 10 bases are a match to TRBD1. This CDR3 comprises 16 residues. Germline V gives CDR1 MNHEY, CDR2 SMNVEV (reference sequence). This chain's CDR3 is CASSISGTGAGNEQFF. The CDR3 nucleotides read TGTGCCAGCAGTATATCCGGGACAGGGGCTGGGAATGAGCAGTTCTTC.

This clonotype has more than one count but fewer than ten. This sequence joins TRBV18 and TRBJ2-1; 7 bases agree with TRBD2. The germline V gene encodes CDR1 KGHSH and CDR2 LQKENI. Trimming removed 3 bases from V and 0 bases from J; junction bases left unmatched: 5. This CDR3 spans 16 amino acids. In DNA form, the CDR3 reads TGTGCCAGCTCACCGAAGGGCGGGAGCTCCTACAATGAGCAGTTCTTC. Amino acids: CASSPKGGSSYNEQFF.

J is TRBJ2-4 and V is TRBV6-1; D may be TRBD1 (5 bases). CDR3 length: 16 residues. Deletions cut 5 bases from V and 3 bases from J, with 17 bases between. Germline lookup yields CDR1 MNHNS and CDR2 SASEGT. The CDR3 bases are TGTGCCAGCAGTCCTGACAGTCGGTATGGCAAAAACATTCAGTACTTC. Translating it yields CASSPDSRYGKNIQYF.

The chain employs TRBV20-1 and TRBJ1-2; no clear D. Germline CDR1 is DFQATT and CDR2 is SNEGSKA (reference sequence). The CDR3 runs to 14 residues. V was pared by 3 bases and J by 2 bases, with 13 bases between. Here the CDR3 reads CSARPFNANYGYTF. CDR3 DNA: TGCAGTGCTAGGCCGTTTAACGCGAACTATGGCTACACCTTC.

V is TRBV9 and J is TRBJ1-1, with D possibly matching TRBD1 (6 bases). The CDR3 is made up of 17 amino acids. The germline gives CDR1 SGDLS, CDR2 YYNGEE. The ends were cut back, 4 bases at V and 0 bases at J, with 19 bases in the middle. The CDR3 protein is CASSRRGDTRMNTEAFF. CDR3 DNA: TGTGCCAGCAGCCGCAGGGGAGACACTAGAATGAACACTGAAGCTTTCTTT.

In its sample, this clonotype was seen a few times. The rearrangement uses TRBV7-9 and TRBJ2-2; the match to TRBD2 covers 7 bases. The CDR3 length is 17 residues. The V gene end was trimmed by 5 bases and the J gene end by 4 bases; junction bases not matched to a gene: 13. From germline, CDR1 is SEHNR and CDR2 FQNEAQ (reference sequence). CDR3 sequence reads: CASSDPLRTSPTGELFF. CDR3 nucleotide sequence: TGTGCCAGCAGCGACCCGTTGAGGACTAGTCCCACCGGGGAGCTGTTTTTT.

The CDR3 nucleotides read TGTGCCAGCAGGGCCATCGATGAGGGTCCCCACGAGCAGTACTTC. Translated, it gives CASRAIDEGPHEQYF. The J gene is TRBJ2-7, the V gene TRBV14, with D maybe TRBD2 (5 bases). Germline values: CDR1 SGHDN, CDR2 FVKESK. This CDR3 is built from 15 residues. Trimming shortened V by 6 bases and J by 5 bases, and 20 bases separated the two germline ends.

This chain links TRBV19 with TRBJ1-6, with 8 positions matching TRBD1. V lost 6 bases and J lost 5; bases outside the gene matches: 12. The CDR3 spans 17 residues. Per the germline V gene, CDR1 is LNHDA and CDR2 is SQIVND (reference sequence). CDR3 bases: TGTGCCAGTAGGACGACAGGGGAGCTGGGTAATAATTCACCCCTCCACTTT. Its protein product is CASRTTGELGNNSPLHF.